This T cell receptor beta chain was observed in a study of CXCR3-negative and CXCR3-positive naive CD8 T cells. In the study overall: There were some 140 million TRB reads altogether, and each library had about 1.5 +/- 0.3 million of them.

General study points: Naive subsets did not differ in surface CD5, and TRB CDR3 properties served to infer TCR strength. Memory cells differed in TRBV-TRBJ usage, but naive CXCR3-negative and CXCR3-positive cells had similar usage. Both naive subsets showed comparably high diversity, and memory CD8+ cells showed much lower diversity. CXCR3-positive naive cells had TRB CDR3s that were more hydrophobic than CXCR3-negative naive cells had.

TRB cDNA was prepared as libraries by UMI-labeled 5' RACE. TCRdb re-called the 5' RACE reads and shows each CDR3 protein once, DNA omitted. The sample totals about 89,000 distinct CDR3 sequences. CDR3 length: 15 amino acids. Germline CDR1 and CDR2: PRHDT and FYEKMQ (reference sequence). Concerning this clonotype: What it binds is not known.

V is TRBV13 and J is TRBJ2-3. The TCR was taken from a human donor in good health. Some clones in this sample may be carry-over from other donors' samples. Sequencing input: naive CXCR3+ CD8+ T cells from blood. Regarding subset: CD45RO-CCR7+CD27+CD95- naive CD8+ T cells expressing CXCR3 (TNR3+). CDR3: CASSLNLDNRDTQYF.